The rows below give T cell receptor beta chains drawn from one sample of a study of blood T cell repertoires in COVID-19. Profiled with immunoSEQ multiplex PCR; TCRdb holds only in-frame clones, not every one. The sample has 45,000 to 60,000 clones; around four fifths are singletons. Sample: peripheral blood. The source of these receptors is a woman aged 80 or older with acute or convalescent COVID-19. Each CDR3 is given without its conserved first and last residue. Each record gives: CDR3 length, J gene, V gene, CDR3 protein.

len: 15
j_gene: TRBJ1-6
v_gene: TRBV10-3
CDR3aa: AISGGGTGGLESPLH

len: 12
j_gene: TRBJ1-1
v_gene: TRBV7-8
CDR3aa: ASSLILRDTEAF

len: 12
j_gene: TRBJ1-6
v_gene: TRBV5-4
CDR3aa: ASSLEAGDSPLH

len: 15
j_gene: TRBJ2-1
v_gene: TRBV24-1
CDR3aa: ATSDFLAGVPDNEQF

len: 11
j_gene: TRBJ2-7
v_gene: TRBV29-1
CDR3aa: SVRFGGLVQQY

len: 11
j_gene: TRBJ2-7
v_gene: TRBV9
CDR3aa: ASSVPDRVEQY

len: 11
j_gene: TRBJ1-5
v_gene: TRBV25-1
CDR3aa: ASSESGGQPQH

len: 11
j_gene: TRBJ1-1
v_gene: TRBV24-1
CDR3aa: ATGDSMNTEAF

len: 11
j_gene: TRBJ2-5
v_gene: TRBV6-6
CDR3aa: ASRDNSKETQY

len: 11
j_gene: TRBJ2-5
v_gene: TRBV27
CDR3aa: ASSPQGAETQY

len: 12
j_gene: TRBJ1-2
v_gene: TRBV19
CDR3aa: ASSIDSLYYGYT

len: 12
j_gene: TRBJ1-4
v_gene: TRBV29-1
CDR3aa: SVALGVNNEKLF

len: 13
j_gene: TRBJ2-7
v_gene: TRBV6-5
CDR3aa: ASRTSGQGLGEQY

len: 14
j_gene: TRBJ2-1
v_gene: TRBV25-1
CDR3aa: ASSEEGLGAWGEQF

len: 12
j_gene: TRBJ1-2
v_gene: TRBV10-1
CDR3aa: AVRGGFPNYGYT

len: 13
j_gene: TRBJ1-2
v_gene: TRBV5-4
CDR3aa: ASSTRTGRHYGYT

len: 12
j_gene: TRBJ1-2
v_gene: TRBV5-1
CDR3aa: ASSLAGVAYGYT

len: 12
j_gene: TRBJ1-1
v_gene: TRBV5-4
CDR3aa: ASSVARLNTEAF

len: 13
j_gene: TRBJ1-1
v_gene: TRBV5-1
CDR3aa: ASRSGQGLNTEAF

len: 12
j_gene: TRBJ2-3
v_gene: TRBV29-1
CDR3aa: SVGTSGDTDTQY

len: 14
j_gene: TRBJ2-5
v_gene: TRBV7-6
CDR3aa: ASSLGLAGGQETQY

len: 13
j_gene: TRBJ2-7
v_gene: TRBV5-5
CDR3aa: ASSPRTSTGGEQY

len: 11
j_gene: TRBJ2-7
v_gene: TRBV28
CDR3aa: ASSNTGGYEQY

len: 12
j_gene: TRBJ2-7
v_gene: TRBV19
CDR3aa: ASSIDLTDYEQY

len: 12
j_gene: TRBJ2-7
v_gene: TRBV7-2
CDR3aa: ASSLDSGRGEQY

len: 17
j_gene: TRBJ2-3
v_gene: TRBV15
CDR3aa: ATSREGSLAGGLTDTQY

len: 13
j_gene: TRBJ2-4
v_gene: TRBV19
CDR3aa: ASSREAAGRNIQY

len: 12
j_gene: TRBJ2-7
v_gene: TRBV3-1/TRBV3-2
CDR3aa: ASSPGTGTYEQY

len: 12
j_gene: TRBJ1-3
v_gene: TRBV6-1
CDR3aa: ASSERGFGNTIY

len: 13
j_gene: TRBJ2-7
v_gene: TRBV13
CDR3aa: ASSFFSRGFPEQY